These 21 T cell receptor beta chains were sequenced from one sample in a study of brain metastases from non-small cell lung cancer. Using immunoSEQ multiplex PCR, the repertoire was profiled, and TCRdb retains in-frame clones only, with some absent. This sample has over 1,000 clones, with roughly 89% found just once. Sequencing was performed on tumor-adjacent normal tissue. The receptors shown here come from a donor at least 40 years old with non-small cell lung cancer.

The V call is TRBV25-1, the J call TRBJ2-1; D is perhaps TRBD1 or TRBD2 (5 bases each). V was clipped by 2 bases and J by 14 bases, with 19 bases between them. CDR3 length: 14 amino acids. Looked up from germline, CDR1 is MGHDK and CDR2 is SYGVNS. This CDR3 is CASSEQDRDGYEFF. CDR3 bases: TGTGCCAGCAGTGAACAAGATAGGGACGGGTACGAGTTCTTC. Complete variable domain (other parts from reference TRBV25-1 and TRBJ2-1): EADIYQTPRYLVIGTGKKITLECSQTMGHDKMYWYQQDPGMELHLIHYSYGVNSTEKGDLSSESTVSRIRTEHFPLTLESARPSHTSQYLCASSEQDRDGYEFFGPGTRLTVL.

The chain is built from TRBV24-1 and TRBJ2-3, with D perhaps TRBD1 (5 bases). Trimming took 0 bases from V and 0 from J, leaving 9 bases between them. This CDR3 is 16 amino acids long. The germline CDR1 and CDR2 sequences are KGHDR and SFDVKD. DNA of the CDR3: TGTGCCACCAGTGATTTGTTAGGGGAAAGCACAGATACGCAGTATTTT. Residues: CATSDLLGESTDTQYF.

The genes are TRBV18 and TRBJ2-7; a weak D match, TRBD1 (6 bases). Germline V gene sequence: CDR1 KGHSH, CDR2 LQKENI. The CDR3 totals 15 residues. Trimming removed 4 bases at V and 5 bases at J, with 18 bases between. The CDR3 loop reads CASSRNPPGDNEQYF. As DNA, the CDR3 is TGTGCCAGCTCACGCAACCCACCAGGGGATAACGAGCAGTACTTC. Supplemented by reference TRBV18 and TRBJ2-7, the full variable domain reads NAGVMQNPRHLVRRRGQEARLRCSPMKGHSHVYWYRQLPEEGLKFMVYLQKENIIDESGMPKERFSAEFPKEGPSILRIQQVVRGDSAAYFCASSRNPPGDNEQYFGPGTRLTVT.

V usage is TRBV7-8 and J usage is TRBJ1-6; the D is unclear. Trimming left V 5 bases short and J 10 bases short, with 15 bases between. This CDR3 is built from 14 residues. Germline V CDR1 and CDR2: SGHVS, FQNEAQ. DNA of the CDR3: TGTGCCAGCAGCCCTCGAGGTGGTCAATCACCCCTCCACTTT. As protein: CASSPRGGQSPLHF.

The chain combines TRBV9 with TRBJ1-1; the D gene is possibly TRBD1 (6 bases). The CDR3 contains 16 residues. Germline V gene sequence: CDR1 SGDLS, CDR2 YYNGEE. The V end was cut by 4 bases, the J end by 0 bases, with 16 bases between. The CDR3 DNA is TGTGCCAGCAGCAGACTTTCGGGACACTTGAACACTGAAGCTTTCTTT. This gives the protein CASSRLSGHLNTEAFF.

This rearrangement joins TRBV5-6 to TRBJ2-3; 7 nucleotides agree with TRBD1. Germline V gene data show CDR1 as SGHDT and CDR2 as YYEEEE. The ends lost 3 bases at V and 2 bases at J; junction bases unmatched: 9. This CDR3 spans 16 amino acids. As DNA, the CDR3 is TGTGCCAGCAGCTCGCTTCCGGGACAGAACACAGATACGCAGTATTTT. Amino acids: CASSSLPGQNTDTQYF.

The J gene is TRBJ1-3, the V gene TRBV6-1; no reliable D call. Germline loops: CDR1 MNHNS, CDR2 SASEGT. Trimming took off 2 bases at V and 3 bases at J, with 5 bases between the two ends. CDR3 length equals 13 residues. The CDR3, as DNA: TGTGCCAGCAGTGAACATCATGGAAACACCATATATTTT. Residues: CASSEHHGNTIYF.

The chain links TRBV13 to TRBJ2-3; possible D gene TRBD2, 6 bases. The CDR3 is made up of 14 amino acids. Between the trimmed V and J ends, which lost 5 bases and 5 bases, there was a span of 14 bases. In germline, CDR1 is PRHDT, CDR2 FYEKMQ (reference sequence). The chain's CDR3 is CASSDSRGRDTQYF. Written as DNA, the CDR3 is TGTGCCAGCAGCGACTCCCGGGGGAGAGATACGCAGTATTTT.

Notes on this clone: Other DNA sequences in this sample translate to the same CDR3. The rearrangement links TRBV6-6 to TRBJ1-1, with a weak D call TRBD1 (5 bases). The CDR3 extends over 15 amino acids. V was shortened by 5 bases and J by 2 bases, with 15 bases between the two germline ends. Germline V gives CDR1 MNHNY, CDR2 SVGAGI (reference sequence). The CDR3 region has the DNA TGTGCCAGCAGTCAATTAGGACAAAGAAACACTGAAGCTTTCTTT. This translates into CASSQLGQRNTEAFF.

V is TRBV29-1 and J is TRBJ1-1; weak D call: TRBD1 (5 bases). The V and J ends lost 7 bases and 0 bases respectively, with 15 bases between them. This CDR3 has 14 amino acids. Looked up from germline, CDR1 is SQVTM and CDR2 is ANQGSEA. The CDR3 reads CSAWKGQLNTEAFF. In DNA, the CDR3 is TGCAGCGCCTGGAAGGGGCAGCTGAACACTGAAGCTTTCTTT.

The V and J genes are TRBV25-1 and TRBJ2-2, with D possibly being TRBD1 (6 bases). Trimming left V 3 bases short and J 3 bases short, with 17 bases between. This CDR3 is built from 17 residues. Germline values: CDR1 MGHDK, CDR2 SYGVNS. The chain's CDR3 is CASSDPPGQSYTGELFF. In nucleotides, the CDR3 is TGTGCCAGCAGTGACCCCCCCGGACAGTCCTACACCGGGGAGCTGTTTTTT. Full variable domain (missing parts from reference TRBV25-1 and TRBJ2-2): EADIYQTPRYLVIGTGKKITLECSQTMGHDKMYWYQQDPGMELHLIHYSYGVNSTEKGDLSSESTVSRIRTEHFPLTLESARPSHTSQYLCASSDPPGQSYTGELFFGEGSRLTVL.

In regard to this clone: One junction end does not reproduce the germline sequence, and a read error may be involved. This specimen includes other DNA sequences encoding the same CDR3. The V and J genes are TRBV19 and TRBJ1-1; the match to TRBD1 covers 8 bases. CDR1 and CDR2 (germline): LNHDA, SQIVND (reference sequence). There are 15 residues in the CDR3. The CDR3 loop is CASSIGGQVNTEAFF. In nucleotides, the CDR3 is TGTGCCAGTAGTATAGGGGGACAGGTGAACACTGAAGCTTTTTTT.

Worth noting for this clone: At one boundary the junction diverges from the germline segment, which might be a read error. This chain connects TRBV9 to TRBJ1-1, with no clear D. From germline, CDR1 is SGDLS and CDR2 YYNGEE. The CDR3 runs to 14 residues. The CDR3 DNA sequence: TGTGCCAGCAGCGCGGACGGTGGGAACACTGAAGTTTTCTTT. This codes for CASSADGGNTEVFF.

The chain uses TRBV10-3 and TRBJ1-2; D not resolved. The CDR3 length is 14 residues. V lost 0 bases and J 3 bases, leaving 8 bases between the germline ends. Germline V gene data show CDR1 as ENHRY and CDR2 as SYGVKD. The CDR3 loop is CAISESMRYYGYTF. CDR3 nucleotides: TGTGCCATCAGTGAGTCGATGCGATACTATGGCTACACCTTC.

CDR3 sequence: CASSSTENQPQHF. In DNA form, the CDR3 reads TGTGCCAGCTCATCGACAGAAAATCAGCCCCAGCATTTT. The chain has TRBV18 and TRBJ1-5, with D possibly matching TRBD1 (5 bases). The length of the CDR3 is 13 residues. Germline CDR1 is KGHSH and CDR2 is LQKENI. Trimming took 5 bases from V and 4 from J, leaving 9 bases between them.

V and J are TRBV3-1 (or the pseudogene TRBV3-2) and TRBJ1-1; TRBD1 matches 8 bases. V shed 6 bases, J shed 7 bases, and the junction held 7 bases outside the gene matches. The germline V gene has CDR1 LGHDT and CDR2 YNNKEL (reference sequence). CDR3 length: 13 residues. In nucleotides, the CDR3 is TGTGCCAGCAGGAGTGACAGGGGAGATGAAGCTTTCTTT. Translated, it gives CASRSDRGDEAFF.

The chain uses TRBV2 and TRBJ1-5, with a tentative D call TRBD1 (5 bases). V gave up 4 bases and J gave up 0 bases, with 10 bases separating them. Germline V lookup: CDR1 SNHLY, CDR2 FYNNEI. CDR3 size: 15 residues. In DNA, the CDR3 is TGTGCCAGCAGTGTCCGGGACCGTAGCAATCAGCCCCAGCATTTT. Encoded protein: CASSVRDRSNQPQHF.

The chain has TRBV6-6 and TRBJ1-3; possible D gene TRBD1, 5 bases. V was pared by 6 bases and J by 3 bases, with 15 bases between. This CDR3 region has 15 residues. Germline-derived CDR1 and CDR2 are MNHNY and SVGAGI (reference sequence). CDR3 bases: TGTGCCAGCAGATTGGACGGGGGGTATGGAAACACCATATATTTT. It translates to CASRLDGGYGNTIYF.

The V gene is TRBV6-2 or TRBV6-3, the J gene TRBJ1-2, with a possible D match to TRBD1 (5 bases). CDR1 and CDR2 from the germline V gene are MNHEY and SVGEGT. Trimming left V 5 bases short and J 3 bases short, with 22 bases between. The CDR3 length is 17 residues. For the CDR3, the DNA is TGTGCCAGCAGTGCTGTTAGGTGGCAGGGTGGCGACTATGGCTACACCTTC. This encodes CASSAVRWQGGDYGYTF.

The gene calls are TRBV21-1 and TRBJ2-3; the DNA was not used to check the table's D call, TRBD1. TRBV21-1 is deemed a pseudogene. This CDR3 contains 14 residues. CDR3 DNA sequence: TGTGCCAGCAGCACCTACAGGGGCGGGGATACGCAGTATTTT. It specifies CASSTYRGGDTQYF.

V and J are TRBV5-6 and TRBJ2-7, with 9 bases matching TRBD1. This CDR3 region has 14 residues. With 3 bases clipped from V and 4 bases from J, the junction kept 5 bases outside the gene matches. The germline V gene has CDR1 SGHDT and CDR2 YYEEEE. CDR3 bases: TGTGCCAGCAGCTCCGGGACAGGGTTGTACGAGCAGTACTTC. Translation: CASSSGTGLYEQYF. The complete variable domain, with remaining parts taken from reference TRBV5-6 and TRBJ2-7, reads DAGVTQSPTHLIKTRGQQVTLRCSPKSGHDTVSWYQQALGQGPQFIFQYYEEEERQRGNFPDRFSGHQFPNYSSELNVNALLLGDSALYLCASSSGTGLYEQYFGPGTRLTVT.